The source of this T cell receptor beta chain is a study of blood T cell repertoires in COVID-19. Trimming took 4 bases from V and 2 from J, leaving 12 bases between them. The CDR3 sequence is 14 residues long. The germline CDR1 and CDR2 sequences are SGHRS and YFSETQ. Clones were read by immunoSEQ multiplex PCR, and TCRdb kept only the in-frame ones, dropping some. The sample records 260,000 or so clones, 84% being singletons. The TCR comes from a human donor in a cohort sampled during active COVID-19. Material: peripheral blood. The chain has TRBV5-1 and TRBJ2-5; D is perhaps TRBD2 (7 bases). The CDR3: CASSPGGGQETQYF. In DNA form, the CDR3 reads TGCGCCAGCAGCCCGGGGGGCGGACAAGAGACCCAGTACTTC.